A single sample gave rise to the 32 T cell receptor beta chains below, sequenced in a study of cytomegalovirus exposure and HLA in healthy donors. Clones were read by immunoSEQ multiplex PCR, and TCRdb kept only the in-frame ones, dropping some. The table shows tens of thousands of clones, with approximately 95% occurring only once. The sequenced sample was PBMCs. Receptor source: a man between 18 and 29 years old in good health and CMV-seropositive.

The V and J genes are TRBV29-1 and TRBJ1-4; 7 bases are a match to TRBD1. CDR1 SQVTM and CDR2 ANQGSEA come from the germline V gene. There are 12 residues in the CDR3. Trimming cost V 1 base and J 13 bases; bases outside gene matches: 6. The CDR3 loop reads CSVEVVRDRLFF. CDR3 coding DNA: TGCAGCGTTGAAGTCGTGCGGGACAGACTGTTTTTT.

The rearrangement joins TRBV5-1 to TRBJ2-1; TRBD2 matches at 12 bases. Germline assignment: CDR1 SGHRS and CDR2 YFSETQ. CDR3 length: 19 residues. V was clipped by 7 bases and J by 1 base; unmatched bases: 15. CDR3 nucleotide sequence: TGCGCCAGCCACGAGTCCGCTAGCGGGAGGGCCAGGTCCTACAATGAGCAGTTCTTC. It encodes CASHESASGRARSYNEQFF.

V and J are TRBV5-4 and TRBJ1-1; D is possibly TRBD1 (6 bases). Germline CDR1 reads SGHNT; CDR2 reads YYREEE (reference sequence). V lost 5 bases, J lost 5 bases, and 16 bases lay in between. The CDR3 contains 14 residues. The CDR3 sequence: CASSRETGWTEAFF. The CDR3 coding sequence is TGTGCCAGCAGTCGAGAAACAGGGTGGACTGAAGCTTTCTTT.

The chain carries TRBV10-3 and TRBJ2-1; 11 bases map to TRBD2. Germline V CDR1 and CDR2: ENHRY, SYGVKD. V lost 6 bases, J lost 7 bases, and 11 bases stayed unmatched. This CDR3 comprises 16 residues. CDR3 region: CAISAPLAGVWNEQFF. The CDR3 nucleotides read TGTGCCATCAGCGCCCCACTAGCGGGAGTTTGGAATGAGCAGTTCTTC.

The rearrangement links TRBV28 to TRBJ1-3, with D tentatively TRBD1 (6 bases). V was clipped by 3 bases and J by 2 bases, with 14 bases between them. The CDR3 has 16 amino acids. Per the germline V gene, CDR1 is MDHEN and CDR2 is SYDVKM. CDR3 loop: CASSFRQGLTGNTIYF. The CDR3 nucleotides read TGTGCCAGCAGTTTTCGGCAGGGGTTGACTGGAAACACCATATATTTT.

The CDR3 protein is CASRAGVGETQYF. Here the CDR3 DNA reads TGTGCCAGCAGAGCGGGAGTTGGGGAGACCCAGTACTTC. V gene TRBV28 combines with J gene TRBJ2-5, with 8 positions matching TRBD2. CDR1 and CDR2 from the germline V gene are MDHEN and SYDVKM. The V gene end was trimmed by 6 bases and the J gene end by 5 bases; junction bases not matched to a gene: 5. This CDR3 region has 13 residues.

The J gene is TRBJ1-1, the V gene TRBV19, with D possibly TRBD1 on 5 matching bases. With 1 base removed from V and 5 bases from J, the gap between germline ends came to 8 bases. The CDR3 runs to 13 residues. Germline CDR1 reads LNHDA; CDR2 reads SQIVND (reference sequence). The CDR3 region has the DNA TGTGCCAGTAGTATAGGACGGGGGACTGAAGCTTTCTTT. Residues: CASSIGRGTEAFF.

The chain links TRBV27 to TRBJ1-1; D unclear. V was cut by 3 bases and J by 0 bases, with 5 bases left in between. Germline V gene lookup returns CDR1 MNHEY and CDR2 SMNVEV (reference sequence). The length of the CDR3 is 13 residues. The CDR3 nucleotides read TGTGCCAGCAGTTTCCAGGTGAACACTGAAGCTTTCTTT. Its protein product is CASSFQVNTEAFF.

This chain connects TRBV10-3 to TRBJ1-2; weak D call: TRBD1 (5 bases). V lost 2 bases and J 0 bases, leaving 10 bases between the germline ends. Germline V gives CDR1 ENHRY, CDR2 SYGVKD. The CDR3 sequence is 15 residues long. CDR3: CAISEPDTANYGYTF. The CDR3 DNA is TGTGCCATCAGTGAGCCGGACACAGCTAACTATGGCTACACCTTC.

The rearrangement joins TRBV6-5 to TRBJ1-1; no definite D call. Germline V gives CDR1 MNHEY, CDR2 SVGAGI. This CDR3 has 15 amino acids. V lost 2 bases, J lost 5 bases, and 15 bases lay in between. The CDR3 sequence is CASSYESSPRTEAFF. In nucleotides, the CDR3 is TGTGCCAGCAGTTACGAGTCCTCTCCGCGGACTGAAGCTTTCTTT.

The rearrangement uses TRBV15 and TRBJ1-2; D remains ambiguous. V lost 0 bases and J lost 3, with 5 bases in between. Germline V gene sequence: CDR1 LNHNV, CDR2 YYDKDF (reference sequence). The CDR3 has 13 amino acids. CDR3 nucleotides: TGTGCCACCAGCAGAGAACTTGACTATGGCTACACCTTC. Protein: CATSRELDYGYTF.

The V and J genes are TRBV9 and TRBJ2-7, with D maybe TRBD2 (5 bases). V lost 0 bases, J lost 4 bases, and 11 bases lay in between. CDR3 length equals 14 residues. Germline loops: CDR1 SGDLS, CDR2 YYNGEE. Written as DNA, the CDR3 is TGTGCCAGCAGCGTAGGAGGGTCGGGGTACGAGCAGTACTTC. Protein product: CASSVGGSGYEQYF.

The chain couples TRBV11-2 to TRBJ2-1; TRBD2 agrees at 10 bases. Germline-derived CDR1 and CDR2 are SGHAT and FQNNGV. The CDR3 runs to 17 residues. Trimming at V came to 2 bases and at J to 7 bases, leaving 11 bases not matched to a gene. In DNA, the CDR3 is TGTGCCAGCAGCTTAAGGCAACGAGCGGGAGGGGGTAATGAGCAGTTCTTC. It specifies CASSLRQRAGGGNEQFF.

The CDR3 region is CASRPGLPAREGPNEQFF. CDR3 nucleotide sequence: TGTGCCAGTAGACCGGGGCTCCCGGCGCGGGAGGGCCCCAATGAGCAGTTCTTC. The rearrangement joins TRBV19 to TRBJ2-1, with 9 bases lining up with TRBD2. The CDR3 sequence is 18 residues long. The V and J ends lost 6 bases and 6 bases, in that order; junction bases with no gene match: 18. The germline CDR1 and CDR2 sequences are LNHDA and SQIVND (reference sequence).

This clone has more than one count but fewer than ten. The rearrangement joins TRBV6-4 to TRBJ2-3, with 8 bases aligning to TRBD2. The CDR3 length is 15 residues. V trimming: 5 bases; J trimming: 5 bases; junction bases outside the gene matches: 9. Germline V gene sequence: CDR1 MRHNA, CDR2 SNTAGT. The CDR3 DNA reads as TGTGCCAGCAGTAGGATAGCGGGAAGCGGAGATACGCAGTATTTT. Protein product: CASSRIAGSGDTQYF.

This clone is a singleton in its sample. The chain joins TRBV27 to TRBJ1-5, with a tentative D call TRBD1 (6 bases). This CDR3 contains 14 residues. The germline V gene has CDR1 MNHEY and CDR2 SMNVEV (reference sequence). Trimming stripped 6 bases from V and 3 bases from J, with 12 bases between. This CDR3 is CASSFAGDNQPQHF. The DNA of the CDR3 is TGTGCCAGCAGCTTCGCAGGGGACAATCAGCCCCAGCATTTT.

The chain combines TRBV23-1 with TRBJ1-2; D is uncertain. TRBV23-1 is flagged as an ORF with uncertain function. The CDR3 is made up of 14 amino acids. Between the trimmed V and J ends, which lost 4 bases and 2 bases, there was a span of 11 bases. CDR3 sequence: CASSPLGKNYGYTF. For the CDR3, the DNA is TGCGCCAGCAGTCCGCTCGGGAAGAACTATGGCTACACCTTC.

The rearrangement uses TRBV28 and TRBJ2-5; D may be TRBD2 (5 bases). The CDR3 is made up of 13 amino acids. The V gene lost 7 bases and the J gene lost 1 base, with 10 bases spanning the gap. Germline CDR1 reads MDHEN; CDR2 reads SYDVKM. CDR3 loop: CASTVGLQETQYF. DNA of the CDR3: TGTGCCAGCACAGTAGGACTCCAAGAGACCCAGTACTTC.

V and J are TRBV10-1 and TRBJ1-2, with a weak D call TRBD1 (6 bases). The CDR3 sequence is 15 residues long. Trimming removed 0 bases at V and 4 bases at J, with 12 bases between. CDR1 and CDR2 from the germline V gene are WNHNN and SYGVQD (reference sequence). In nucleotides, the CDR3 is TGCGCCAGCAGTGAGTCACCGGACAGCAGCTATGGCTACACCTTC. Protein sequence: CASSESPDSSYGYTF.

The rearrangement links TRBV5-1 to TRBJ2-7; D is possibly TRBD1 (6 bases). The CDR3 has 15 residues. Germline V gives CDR1 SGHRS, CDR2 YFSETQ. The V end lost 7 bases, the J end lost 8 bases, and 25 bases lay between the germline ends. CDR3 nucleotide sequence: TGCGCCAGCTCCCTGGGGGCTGGTGGTGTTTACAAGCAGTACTTC. Its protein product is CASSLGAGGVYKQYF.

The chain links TRBV2 to TRBJ1-1; a weak D match, TRBD1 (5 bases). Germline V CDR1 and CDR2: SNHLY, FYNNEI. With 9 bases removed from V and 1 base from J, the gap between germline ends came to 12 bases. This CDR3 is built from 13 residues. Here the CDR3 reads CASFYTGNTEAFF. DNA of the CDR3: TGTGCCAGTTTCTATACAGGGAACACTGAAGCTTTCTTT.

The chain carries TRBV11-2 and TRBJ1-1; a weak D match, TRBD1 (5 bases). Germline V gene lookup returns CDR1 SGHAT and CDR2 FQNNGV. The V end was cut by 8 bases, the J end by 4 bases, with 23 bases between. This CDR3 region has 16 residues. In DNA form, the CDR3 reads TGTGCCAGCGTTACAGGCGCCAAAGCGAAGGGCACTGAAGCTTTCTTT. As protein: CASVTGAKAKGTEAFF.

This chain uses TRBV7-9 with TRBJ1-1; no reliable D call. CDR1 and CDR2 from the germline V gene are SEHNR and FQNEAQ (reference sequence). The CDR3 contains 13 residues. Trimming left V 4 bases short and J 1 base short, with 7 bases between. The CDR3, as DNA: TGTGCCAGCAGCTGGGCCCAGAACACTGAAGCTTTCTTT. Translated, it gives CASSWAQNTEAFF.

The CDR3 spells CASSLLGLERLNEQFF. CDR3 DNA: TGTGCCAGCAGCCTCCTAGGACTAGAAAGGTTGAATGAGCAGTTCTTC. The chain is built from TRBV7-8 and TRBJ2-1, with 7 bases identical to TRBD2. CDR1 and CDR2 (germline): SGHVS, FQNEAQ. V dropped 5 bases and J dropped 7; count of bases not matched to a gene: 14. CDR3 size: 16 residues.

The chain uses TRBV5-1 and TRBJ2-7; 10 bases are a match to TRBD2. The germline CDR1 and CDR2 sequences are SGHRS and YFSETQ. The V segment lost 3 bases and the J segment 6 bases; nucleotides outside the gene matches: 6. The CDR3 consists of 14 residues. This chain's CDR3 is CASSSRLAGAEQYF. The CDR3 coding sequence is TGCGCCAGCAGCTCCCGGCTAGCGGGAGCCGAGCAGTACTTC.

This chain connects TRBV27 to TRBJ1-2, with 7 bases lining up with TRBD1. V lost 3 bases and J lost 2; bases outside the gene matches: 6. Germline V gives CDR1 MNHEY, CDR2 SMNVEV (reference sequence). This CDR3 is 15 amino acids long. Here the CDR3 DNA reads TGTGCCAGCAGTTTTCTCAAGGGGGCGAACTATGGCTACACCTTC. It yields the protein CASSFLKGANYGYTF.

The rearrangement joins TRBV5-8 to TRBJ2-2; no firm D call. The CDR3 has 16 amino acids. Germline V gives CDR1 SGHTS, CDR2 YDEGEE. Trimming removed 6 bases from V and 5 bases from J, with 20 bases in between. The CDR3 sequence: CASTPGVGGNTGELFF. DNA for the CDR3: TGTGCCAGCACCCCCGGAGTAGGCGGTAATACCGGGGAGCTGTTTTTT.

The chain couples TRBV13 to TRBJ2-3, with D maybe TRBD2 (5 bases). The CDR3 is 16 amino acids. Germline loops: CDR1 PRHDT, CDR2 FYEKMQ (reference sequence). V dropped 2 bases and J dropped 0 bases, with 12 bases sitting between them. The CDR3 coding sequence is TGTGCCAGCAGCTTACCGGGGATAACTAGCACAGATACGCAGTATTTT. Protein product: CASSLPGITSTDTQYF.

V and J are TRBV10-3 and TRBJ1-2, with TRBD1 matching 9 bases. The CDR3 length is 15 residues. Germline V CDR1 and CDR2: ENHRY, SYGVKD. The junction had 7 bases not matched to a gene; V was cut back by 0 bases and J by 8 bases. CDR3 loop: CAISESGQGGDGYTF. In DNA, the CDR3 is TGTGCCATCAGTGAGTCGGGACAGGGTGGTGACGGCTACACCTTC.

This clone is a singleton in its sample. The chain is built from TRBV6-5 and TRBJ2-7; D perhaps matches TRBD2 (5 bases). CDR3 size: 13 residues. V shed 6 bases and J shed 2 bases, with 11 bases lying between them. Germline CDR1 is MNHEY and CDR2 is SVGAGI. CDR3 sequence (DNA): TGTGCCAGCAGGAGGGAGATACCCTACGAGCAGTACTTC. Its translation: CASRREIPYEQYF.

The chain has TRBV9 and TRBJ2-5; TRBD2 matches 12 bases. Germline values: CDR1 SGDLS, CDR2 YYNGEE. The CDR3 is 16 amino acids. The ends lost 0 bases at V and 3 bases at J; junction bases unmatched: 3. In DNA form, the CDR3 reads TGTGCCAGCAGCGTAGGGACTAGCGGGAATGAAGAGACCCAGTACTTC. The encoded protein is CASSVGTSGNEETQYF. Variable domain in full (rest from reference TRBV9 and TRBJ2-5): DSGVTQTPKHLITATGQRVTLRCSPRSGDLSVYWYQQSLDQGLQFLIQYYNGEERAKGNILERFSAQQFPDLHSELNLSSLELGDSALYFCASSVGTSGNEETQYFGPGTRLLVL.

CDR3 bases: TGCGCCAGCAGCTTGGAACCTCAGTCGTACAGGGGATACGAGCAGTACTTC. It specifies CASSLEPQSYRGYEQYF. V and J are TRBV5-1 and TRBJ2-7, with 7 bases identical to TRBD1. V lost 0 bases to trimming and J lost 4 bases; unmatched junction nucleotides: 13. CDR3 length: 17 amino acids. The germline gives CDR1 SGHRS, CDR2 YFSETQ.